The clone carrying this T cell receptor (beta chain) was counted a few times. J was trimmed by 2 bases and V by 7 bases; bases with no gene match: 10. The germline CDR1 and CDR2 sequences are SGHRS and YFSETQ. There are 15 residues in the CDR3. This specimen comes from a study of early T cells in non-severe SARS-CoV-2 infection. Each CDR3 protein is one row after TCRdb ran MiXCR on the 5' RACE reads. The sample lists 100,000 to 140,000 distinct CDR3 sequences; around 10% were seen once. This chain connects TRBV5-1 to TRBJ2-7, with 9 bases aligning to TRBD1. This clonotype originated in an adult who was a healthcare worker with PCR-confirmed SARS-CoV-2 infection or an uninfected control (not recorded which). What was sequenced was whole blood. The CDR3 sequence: CASASMGQGAYEQYF. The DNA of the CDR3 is TGCGCCAGCGCCTCCATGGGACAGGGAGCCTACGAGCAGTACTTC.